This is a list of T cell receptor beta chains from one sample in a study of cytomegalovirus exposure and HLA in healthy donors. The repertoire was sequenced with immunoSEQ multiplex PCR; TCRdb's copy has only in-frame clones and lacks some. The table shows under 300,000 clones, with 75% to 90% occurring only once. Input material: PBMCs. The receptors derive from a young woman in good health and CMV-seropositive. The CDR3 runs from the conserved cysteine through the conserved F or W. The D gene is left open where the match is weak. The size field is filled for only some rows; it gives once, few, many or a size class.

TRBV19,NA,NA,TRBJ2-7,TGTGCCAGTAGCACACTAACCCTCCTGAGAGAGCAGTACTTC,CASSTLTLLREQYF
TRBV6-1,NA,NA,TRBJ2-5,TGTGCCAGCAGTAAAGCCGAGTACCAAGAGACCCAGTACTTC,CASSKAEYQETQYF
TRBV7-9,once,NA,TRBJ1-2,TGTGCCAGCAGCGACTACCGGGATCTTAAAGCTAACTATGGCTACACCTTC,CASSDYRDLKANYGYTF
TRBV5-6,NA,TRBD2,TRBJ2-1,TGTGCCAGCAGCTCCGCCGGGAGGGCCTTTGGTGAGCAGTTCTTC,CASSSAGRAFGEQFF
TRBV7-2,NA,NA,TRBJ2-3,TGTGCCAGCAGCGCGGACTGGGCGGATACGCAGTATTTT,CASSADWADTQYF
TRBV6-5,NA,TRBD1,TRBJ1-1,TGTGCCAGCAGTTTGGGACAGGTCTCGGCGAACACTGAAGCTTTCTTT,CASSLGQVSANTEAFF
TRBV29-1,NA,TRBD1,TRBJ2-2,TGCAGCATCGACAGGGCGAACACCGGGGAGCTGTTTTTT,CSIDRANTGELFF
TRBV18,NA,TRBD2,TRBJ2-1,TGTGCCAGCTCACCGGGACTAGCGGGGAACAATGAGCAGTTCTTC,CASSPGLAGNNEQFF
TRBV6-6,NA,NA,TRBJ2-5,TGTGCCAGCAGTTACGAGACTCAGGGGCCAGAGACCCAGTACTTC,CASSYETQGPETQYF
TRBV28,many,TRBD1,TRBJ1-2,TGTGCCAGCAGTTTGGGTGACAGGGGGTTTGGCTACACCTTC,CASSLGDRGFGYTF
TRBV15,few,TRBD1,TRBJ2-7,TGTGCCACCAGCAGGGACAGGGGGTCCGACGAGCAGTACTTC,CATSRDRGSDEQYF
TRBV19,NA,NA,TRBJ1-2,TGTGCCAGTATCGGTCCACAGGGTGGTGGCTACACCTTC,CASIGPQGGGYTF
TRBV30,once,NA,TRBJ2-5,TGTGCCTGGAGTACGCGGGACGGGGAGACCCAGTACTTC,CAWSTRDGETQYF
TRBV6-6,NA,NA,TRBJ2-1,TGTGCCAGCAGTTCGGCGGGATATGAGCAGTTCTTC,CASSSAGYEQFF
TRBV9,once,NA,TRBJ2-7,TGTGCCAGCAGCCCGAGTGGGGGGAGAGTCGACGAGCAGTACTTC,CASSPSGGRVDEQYF
TRBV30,NA,TRBD2,TRBJ2-7,TGTGCCTGGAATAAAGCGGGAGTGGGCGAGCAGTACTTC,CAWNKAGVGEQYF
TRBV5-4,NA,TRBD1,TRBJ2-5,TGTGCCAGCAGCTTCGGGACAGTTCAAGAGACCCAGTACTTC,CASSFGTVQETQYF
TRBV30,NA,NA,TRBJ1-1,TGTGCCTGGAGTATCTTGGAGGGCAGGCTGAGGTTCACTGAAGCTTTCTTT,CAWSILEGRLRFTEAFF
TRBV5-1,NA,TRBD1,TRBJ2-7,TGCGCCAGCAGCTTGGGGACAGGGATTTCCTACGAGCAGTACTTC,CASSLGTGISYEQYF
TRBV4-1,NA,TRBD2,TRBJ2-1,TGCGCCAGCAGCCTGATTGCGGGAGGGCCGAGGAATGAGCAGTTCTTC,CASSLIAGGPRNEQFF
TRBV7-8,NA,NA,TRBJ2-7,TGTGCCAGCACCCCCCTCCCGATGAGCTCCTACGAGCAGTACTTC,CASTPLPMSSYEQYF
TRBV15,NA,NA,TRBJ2-7,TGTGCCACCAGCATTGAGCGGACCTCGACCGGGGAGCAGTACTTC,CATSIERTSTGEQYF
TRBV7-3,NA,TRBD1,TRBJ2-3,TGTGCCAGCAGCATGAGGACAGGGGGCACAGATACGCAGTATTTT,CASSMRTGGTDTQYF
TRBV27,once,TRBD2,TRBJ2-5,TGTGCCAGCAGTTTACTCCCGGTGGCTAGCGGGAGTCAGACCCAGTACTTC,CASSLLPVASGSQTQYF
TRBV19,NA,TRBD1,TRBJ2-1,TGTGCCAGTAGGCCCAGGGGGTGGTACAATGAGCAGTTCTTC,CASRPRGWYNEQFF
TRBV7-8,NA,TRBD1,TRBJ1-5,TGTGCCAGCAGCTTAGGTAGGGGGCTCAGCAATCAGCCCCAGCATTTT,CASSLGRGLSNQPQHF
TRBV18,once,TRBD1,TRBJ1-5,TGTGCCAGCTCACCAAACAGGGGGCGAGATGGATATAGCAATCAGCCCCAGCATTTT,CASSPNRGRDGYSNQPQHF
TRBV2,few,NA,TRBJ2-2,TGTGCCAGCAGTGATACTATAGCCGGGGAGCTGTTTTTT,CASSDTIAGELFF
TRBV28,few,NA,TRBJ1-2,TGTGCCAGCAGTGCTGCAAGCATGGTCGGTGGCTACACCTTC,CASSAASMVGGYTF
TRBV27,once,NA,TRBJ2-1,TGTGCCAGCAGTTTATTAGGCGGGTTATCCTACAATGAGCAGTTCTTC,CASSLLGGLSYNEQFF
TRBV18,NA,TRBD2,TRBJ2-5,TGTGCCAGCTTAACTAGCGACGAGACCCAGTACTTC,CASLTSDETQYF
TRBV11-2,NA,TRBD2,TRBJ2-6,TGTGCCAGCAGCTTAGGGGGGGGAGGGGCCAACGTCCTGACTTTC,CASSLGGGGANVLTF
TRBV5-1,NA,TRBD2,TRBJ2-1,TGCGCCAGCAGCTTACATTCCGGGACTAGCGGGAGAGCAAATGAGCAGTTCTTC,CASSLHSGTSGRANEQFF
TRBV5-1,NA,TRBD2,TRBJ2-3,TGCGCCAGCAGCTTGGTACTAGCGGGCACAGATACGCAGTATTTT,CASSLVLAGTDTQYF
TRBV27,NA,TRBD2,TRBJ2-1,TGTGCCAGCAGTCCTAGAGGGAGGGGCTACAATGAGCAGTTCTTC,CASSPRGRGYNEQFF
TRBV11-2,NA,NA,TRBJ1-2,TGTGCCAGCAGCTATTGGACAGCTACTACTGATTATGGCTACACCTTC,CASSYWTATTDYGYTF
TRBV5-1,NA,NA,TRBJ1-4,TGCGCCAGCAGCTTGTCGGTATCCGATGAAAAACTGTTTTTT,CASSLSVSDEKLFF
TRBV9,NA,TRBD1,TRBJ1-5,TGTGCCAGCAGCGGGGGACAGTTCAATCAGCCCCAGCATTTT,CASSGGQFNQPQHF
TRBV10-3,once,NA,TRBJ1-2,TGTGCCATCAGTGAACCGGGGGGTAACTATGGCTACACCTTC,CAISEPGGNYGYTF
TRBV25-1,NA,NA,TRBJ2-2,TGTGCCAGCAGTGAATATTCGGGGTCCGGGAACACCGGGGAGCTGTTTTTT,CASSEYSGSGNTGELFF
TRBV5-4,once,NA,TRBJ2-2,TGTGCCAGCAGCTTGTGGCCCAAGGAGGGCGGGGAGCTGTTTTTT,CASSLWPKEGGELFF
TRBV5-1,NA,TRBD2,TRBJ2-7,TGCGCCAGCAGCTTGGGGACTAGCGGGACCTACGAGCAGTACTTC,CASSLGTSGTYEQYF
TRBV4-1,NA,NA,TRBJ1-1,TGCGCCAGCAGGAACCTATTAGTCAACACTGAAGCTTTCTTT,CASRNLLVNTEAFF
TRBV4-1,NA,TRBD2,TRBJ2-7,TGCGCCAGCAGCCAAGAGTGGTCGGGAGGGGGATCTTTCCACCACGAGCAGTACTTC,CASSQEWSGGGSFHHEQYF
TRBV4-1,NA,NA,TRBJ2-2,TGCGCCAGCAGCCAAGAATGGGCTCCAGGGTATGGGGCCGGGGAGCTGTTTTTT,CASSQEWAPGYGAGELFF
TRBV5-1,NA,TRBD1,TRBJ2-7,TGCGCCAGCAGCTTTCAGGGGGCTTCCTACGAGCAGTACTTC,CASSFQGASYEQYF